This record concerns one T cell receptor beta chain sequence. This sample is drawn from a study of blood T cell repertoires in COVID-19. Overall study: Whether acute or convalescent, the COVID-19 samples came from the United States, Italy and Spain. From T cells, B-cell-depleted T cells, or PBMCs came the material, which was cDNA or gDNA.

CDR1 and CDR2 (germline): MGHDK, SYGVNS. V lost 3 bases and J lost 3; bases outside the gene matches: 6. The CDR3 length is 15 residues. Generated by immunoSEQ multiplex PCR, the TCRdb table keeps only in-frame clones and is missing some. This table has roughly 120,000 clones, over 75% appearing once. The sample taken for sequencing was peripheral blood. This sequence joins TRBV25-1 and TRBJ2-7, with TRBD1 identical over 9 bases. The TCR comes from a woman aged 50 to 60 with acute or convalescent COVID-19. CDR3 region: CASSEPGDRDYEQYF. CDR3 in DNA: TGTGCCAGCAGTGAGCCCGGGGACAGGGACTACGAGCAGTACTTC.